This TCR beta chain is drawn from a study of blood T cell repertoires in COVID-19. The wider study: Donors in the United States, Italy and Spain gave samples during acute or convalescent COVID-19. PBMCs, B-cell-depleted T cells, or T cells were the source of the cDNA or gDNA that made up the material.

V shed 6 bases, J shed 2 bases, and the junction held 6 bases outside the gene matches. The CDR3 length is 15 residues. From germline, CDR1 is MNHEY and CDR2 SMNVEV (reference sequence). Original analysis: Amplification of reference gene primers provided the estimated nucleated cell counts. The data were produced by immunoSEQ multiplex PCR, yet TCRdb's version contains in-frame clones alone and is incomplete. V, J and clone size are taken as reported in that table, and D and trimming were inferred from the DNA itself. The profile shows 200,000 to 300,000 clones, around 80% of them singletons. The chain uses TRBV27 and TRBJ1-3, with 8 bases matching TRBD1. Sequenced material: peripheral blood. The sequence was collected from a man aged 35 to 55 who had recovered from COVID-19. The chain's CDR3 is CASRQTGGAGNTIYF. In DNA, the CDR3 is TGTGCCAGCAGGCAAACAGGGGGAGCTGGAAACACCATATATTTT.